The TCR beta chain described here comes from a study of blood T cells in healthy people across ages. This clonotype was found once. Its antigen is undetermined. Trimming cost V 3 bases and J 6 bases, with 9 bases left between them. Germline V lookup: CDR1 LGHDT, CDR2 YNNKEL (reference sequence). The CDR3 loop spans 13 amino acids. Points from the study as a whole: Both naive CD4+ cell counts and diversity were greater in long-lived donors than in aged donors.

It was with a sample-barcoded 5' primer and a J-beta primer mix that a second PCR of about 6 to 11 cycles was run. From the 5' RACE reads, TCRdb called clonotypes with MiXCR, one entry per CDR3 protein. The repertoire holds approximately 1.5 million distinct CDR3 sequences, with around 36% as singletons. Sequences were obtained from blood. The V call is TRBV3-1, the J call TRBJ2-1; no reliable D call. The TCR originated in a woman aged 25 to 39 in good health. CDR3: CASSHSGPNEQFF. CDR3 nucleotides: TGTGCCAGCAGCCATAGTGGGCCCAATGAGCAGTTCTTC.